This T cell receptor beta chain stems from a study of blood T cell repertoires in COVID-19. About the study: From T cells, B-cell-depleted T cells, or PBMCs came the material, which was cDNA or gDNA.

Authors' analysis steps: How many nucleated cells were present was estimated from reference gene primer amplification. Sequencing was performed with immunoSEQ multiplex PCR; in TCRdb, only in-frame clones are kept and a portion is missing. D and trimming come from the DNA, and the V and J calls and clone size come from that table. The sample yields around 260,000 clones, over 75% seen once. Of note for this clone: The same CDR3 arises from other DNA sequences in this sample as well.

The sequencing input was peripheral blood. The receptor comes from a human donor in a cohort sampled during active COVID-19.

CDR3 sequence reads: CASSLSGTDTQYF. In nucleotides, the CDR3 is TGTGCCAGCAGTTTAAGCGGCACAGATACGCAGTATTTT. The rearrangement uses TRBV28 and TRBJ2-3; unclear D gene. The CDR3 loop spans 13 amino acids. Germline CDR1 MDHEN, CDR2 SYDVKM. Trimming pared 2 bases from V and 1 base from J, leaving 4 bases between.